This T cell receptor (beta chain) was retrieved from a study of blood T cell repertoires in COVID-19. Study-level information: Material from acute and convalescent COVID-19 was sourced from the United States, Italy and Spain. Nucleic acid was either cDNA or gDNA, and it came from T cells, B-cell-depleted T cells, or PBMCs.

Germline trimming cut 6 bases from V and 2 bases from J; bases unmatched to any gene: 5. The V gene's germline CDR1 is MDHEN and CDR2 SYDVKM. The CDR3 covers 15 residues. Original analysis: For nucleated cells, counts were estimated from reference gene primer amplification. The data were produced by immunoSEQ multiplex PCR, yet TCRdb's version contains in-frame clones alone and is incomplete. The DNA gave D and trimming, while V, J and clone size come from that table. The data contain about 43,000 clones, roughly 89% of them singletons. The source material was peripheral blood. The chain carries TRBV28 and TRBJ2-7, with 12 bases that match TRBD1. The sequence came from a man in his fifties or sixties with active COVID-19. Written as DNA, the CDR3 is TGTGCCAGCAGCAGCGGGACAGGGGGCGCCTACGAGCAGTACTTC. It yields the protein CASSSGTGGAYEQYF.